The 16 T cell receptor beta chains in this list originate from one sample, sequenced in a study of spatial heterogeneity in lung cancer (dated by TCRdb to between 2018 and 2021). What the time point label conveys for this sample: sample taken at primary tumor resection. For TCR sequencing, whole RNA was extracted from tumor and nontumor lung tissue, or from cryopreserved PBMC samples, and no cell sorting was done. Library prep was done by 5' RACE. TCRdb lists the instrument as NextSeq 500. Through fastp at Q25 and MiXCR, TCRdb rebuilt clones from the public reads, retaining in-frame beta chains. Entries that share a CDR3 protein sequence are merged under the most common genes and DNA. This sample has roughly 10,000 distinct CDR3 sequences in its table, and approximately 6.7% of those were observed once. The top ten clones comprise approximately 30% of the sample. Sample: PBMCs, taken at surgery. The origin of the receptors is a male donor with early-stage non-small cell lung cancer.

This clonotype occurred a few times. As an off-target read in a library built for alpha chains, this beta chain has a frequency of little significance. This sequence joins TRBV12-3 or TRBV12-4 and TRBJ2-7, with TRBD2 as a possible D gene (5 bases). V lost 2 bases and J 9 bases, leaving 11 bases between the germline ends. The CDR3 totals 12 residues. The CDR3 DNA is TGTGCCAGCAGTTTATCTAGCCCGGTGCAGTACTTC. Its translation is CASSLSSPVQYF.

Concerning this clonotype itself: This beta chain appears as a stray read in a library generated for alpha chains; its size is not informative. The V and J genes are TRBV12-3 or TRBV12-4 and TRBJ1-2; D uncertain. Deletions cut 2 bases from V and 6 bases from J, with 10 bases between. This CDR3 comprises 13 residues. The CDR3: CASSLKQVNGYTF. For the CDR3, the DNA is TGTGCCAGCAGTTTAAAGCAGGTCAATGGCTACACCTTC.

This clonotype was seen a few times. The size of this beta chain means little, since it is a stray read in a library made for alpha chains. J is TRBJ1-2 and V is TRBV6-2 or TRBV6-3; 7 nucleotides agree with TRBD1. CDR1 and CDR2 from the germline V gene are MNHEY and SVGEGT. J gave up 4 bases and V 5 bases, and 1 base lay outside the gene matches. CDR3 length equals 12 residues. CDR3 sequence reads: CASSGQVYGYTF. CDR3 DNA: TGTGCCAGCAGTGGACAGGTCTATGGCTACACCTTC.

Of note for this clonotype: For a library built for alpha chains, this beta chain is a stray read; little rests on its size. CDR3 DNA: TGTGCCAGCAGCAGAGGGACGGAAGAGACCCAGTACTTC. Translated: CASSRGTEETQYF. The rearrangement links TRBV21-1 to TRBJ2-5. TRBV21-1 is a listed pseudogene. This CDR3 comprises 13 residues.

This clonotype was counted ten times or more. For a library built for alpha chains, this beta chain is a stray read; little rests on its size. J is TRBJ1-1 and V is TRBV2; D is perhaps TRBD1 (5 bases). The CDR3 spans 14 residues. Germline lookup yields CDR1 SNHLY and CDR2 FYNNEI. The V end was cut by 6 bases, the J end by 2 bases, with 13 bases between. CDR3 in amino acids: CASRARQTNTEAFF. The CDR3 DNA sequence: TGTGCCAGCAGGGCTCGACAGACCAACACTGAAGCTTTCTTT.

This clonotype appeared a few times. This beta chain is a stray read from a library made for alpha chains; its abundance is not meaningful. The J gene is TRBJ2-5, the V gene TRBV12-3 or TRBV12-4; weak D call: TRBD2 (5 bases). The CDR3 spans 12 residues. With 8 bases removed from V and 4 bases from J, the gap between germline ends came to 11 bases. CDR3 nucleotides: TGTGCCAGCCGCGGGCCCAGAGAGACCCAGTACTTC. It codes for CASRGPRETQYF.

In this sample, this clonotype turned up a few times. As an off-target read in a library built for alpha chains, this beta chain has a frequency of little significance. The rearrangement uses TRBV29-1 and TRBJ2-1, with D perhaps TRBD1 (6 bases). The CDR3 is 15 residues long. Germline values: CDR1 SQVTM, CDR2 ANQGSEA. V was trimmed by 1 base and J by 12 bases, leaving 22 bases between them. The CDR3 loop is CSVEGHRESEGGQFF. In nucleotides, the CDR3 is TGCAGCGTTGAAGGACACCGAGAGAGTGAAGGGGGGCAGTTCTTC.

This clonotype was detected ten times or more. This beta chain is a stray read from a library made for alpha chains; its abundance is not meaningful. The V and J genes are TRBV6-6 and TRBJ2-7; D call uncertain. The CDR3 is 14 amino acids. Trimming took off 6 bases at V and 0 bases at J, with 12 bases between the two ends. Germline loops: CDR1 MNHNY, CDR2 SVGAGI (reference sequence). The CDR3 reads CASRISGDSYEQYF. CDR3 nucleotide sequence: TGTGCCAGCAGGATTTCTGGGGACTCCTACGAGCAGTACTTC.

This clonotype is labeled as medium-sized. Found in a library prepared for alpha chains, this beta chain is an off-target read, and its abundance has little meaning. The chain combines TRBV20-1 with TRBJ2-3, with D possibly being TRBD1 (6 bases). CDR3 length: 12 residues. Germline V gives CDR1 DFQATT, CDR2 SNEGSKA (reference sequence). The V and J ends lost 4 bases and 6 bases respectively, with 11 bases between them. The CDR3 DNA sequence: TGCAGTGCTACAGGGGCTGAGGATACGCAGTATTTT. Its protein is CSATGAEDTQYF.

There are a few counts of this clonotype. With the library built for alpha chains, this beta chain is off target and its frequency is not meaningful. CDR3 nucleotide sequence: TGCGCCAGCAGCTTTACCGGGGAGCTGTTTTTT. It codes for CASSFTGELFF. This chain connects TRBV5-1 to TRBJ2-2; the D is unclear. The germline V gene encodes CDR1 SGHRS and CDR2 YFSETQ. The CDR3 is made up of 11 amino acids. V dropped 2 bases and J dropped 5 bases, with 1 base sitting between them. The complete variable domain, with remaining parts taken from reference TRBV5-1 and TRBJ2-2, reads KAGVTQTPRYLIKTRGQQVTLSCSPISGHRSVSWYQQTPGQGLQFLFEYFSETQRNKGNFPGRFSGRQFSNSRSEMNVSTLELGDSALYLCASSFTGELFFGEGSRLTVL.

This clonotype has at least ten counts. This beta chain lies outside the target of a library built for alpha chains; its clone size means little. The chain joins TRBV24-1 to TRBJ1-2; TRBD1 matches at 8 bases. The CDR3 contains 12 residues. Germline loops: CDR1 KGHDR, CDR2 SFDVKD. The J segment lost 11 bases and the V segment lost 3 bases, leaving 4 bases of the junction unmatched. The CDR3 is CATSDPGQGYTF. As DNA, the CDR3 is TGTGCCACCAGTGATCCTGGACAGGGTTACACCTTC.

This clonotype was seen ten or more times. Little can be read into the size of this beta chain, an off-target read in a library designed for alpha chains. The rearrangement uses TRBV6-2 or TRBV6-3 and TRBJ2-1; TRBD2 agrees at 10 bases. CDR1 MNHEY and CDR2 SVGEGT come from the germline V gene. The CDR3 is 15 residues long. V shed 8 bases, J shed 4 bases, and the junction held 8 bases outside the gene matches. This CDR3 reads CASGVSGRSYNEQFF. The DNA for the CDR3 is TGTGCCAGCGGGGTTAGCGGGAGGTCTTACAATGAGCAGTTCTTC.

Points on this clonotype: With the library built for alpha chains, this beta chain is off target and its frequency is not meaningful. This chain uses TRBV7-2 with TRBJ2-1, with 9 bases that match TRBD2. The CDR3 spans 16 residues. Losses at the gene ends were 5 bases for V and 5 bases for J; bases not matched to a gene: 10. CDR1 is SGHTA, CDR2 FQGNSA, per germline. The CDR3 region has the DNA TGTGCCAGCAGCCACAACCCTGGACTAGCGAACAATGAGCAGTTCTTC. As protein: CASSHNPGLANNEQFF.

This clonotype is categorized as medium-sized (0.01 to 0.1%). This beta chain represents an off-target read in a library built for alpha chains; its size is of limited meaning. The chain links TRBV28 to TRBJ2-7, with D possibly matching TRBD2 (5 bases). The germline CDR1 and CDR2 sequences are MDHEN and SYDVKM. Trimming stripped 5 bases from V and 4 bases from J, with 18 bases between. The CDR3 runs to 15 residues. CDR3 sequence reads: CASSLRQLVAYEQYF. CDR3 in DNA: TGTGCCAGCAGTCTCCGCCAACTAGTGGCGTACGAGCAGTACTTC.

Ten or more counts support this clonotype. A library prepared for alpha chains yielded this beta chain as an off-target read; its size is of little meaning. The CDR3: CASSSSRGGTDTQYF. The CDR3, as DNA: TGTGCCAGCAGTTCTTCCCGGGGAGGCACAGATACGCAGTATTTT. The chain employs TRBV6-2 or TRBV6-3 and TRBJ2-3, with D tentatively TRBD2 (5 bases). Germline lookup yields CDR1 MNHEY and CDR2 SVGEGT. Trimming stripped 4 bases from V and 1 base from J, with 12 bases between. The CDR3 sequence is 15 residues long.

This clonotype appeared a few times. This beta chain slipped into a library made for alpha chains as a stray read, so its size is not meaningful. The rearrangement uses TRBV15 and TRBJ2-3; the D gene is possibly TRBD2 (7 bases). Per germline, CDR1 LNHNV and CDR2 YYDKDF (reference sequence). The CDR3 consists of 18 residues. Trimming removed 0 bases at V and 0 bases at J, with 16 bases between. The CDR3: CATSRDGPGGPSTDTQYF. CDR3 nucleotides: TGTGCCACCAGCAGAGATGGGCCGGGGGGCCCGAGCACAGATACGCAGTATTTT.